The rows below give T cell receptor beta chains drawn from one sample of a study of regulatory T cells in long-lasting Graves disease. MiXCR was run by TCRdb on the multiplex PCR reads, yielding one entry per CDR3 protein. The data show more than 300,000 distinct CDR3 sequences, roughly 24% seen once. The sample in question was peripheral blood mononuclear cells (PBMCs), obtained when the disease was refractory, from a patient treated with antithyroid drugs. These receptors all stem from a middle-aged woman with Graves disease. Each CDR3 is given with its conserved first and last residue. A D gene is named only where the DNA matches it firmly. Some rows have no size entry. The others give once, few or many, or a class for an expanded clone.

many,TRBJ2-7,NA,TRBV2,TGTGCCGGAGGACAGACCTACGAGCAGTACTTC,CAGGQTYEQYF
many,TRBJ2-7,TRBD2,TRBV28,TGTGCCAGCAGTCTCCGGGGGGTTTTCTACGAGCAGTACTTC,CASSLRGVFYEQYF
NA,TRBJ1-5,NA,TRBV7-9,TGTGCCAGCAGCTTGAGCAGGATACCTAATCAGCCCCAGCATTTT,CASSLSRIPNQPQHF
NA,TRBJ1-1,NA,TRBV29-1,TGCAGCGTTAAAAGGTTTCAGGGTTCGTACACTGAAGCTTTCTTT,CSVKRFQGSYTEAFF
many,TRBJ1-1,NA,TRBV28,TGTGCCAGCAGTTCGACTATTATGATCTCAGTACGGGCTTTCTTT,CASSSTIMISVRAFF
NA,TRBJ2-4,NA,TRBV5-1,TGCGCCAGCAGCTTGGATAGGACAATAGCCAAAAACATTCAGTACTTC,CASSLDRTIAKNIQYF
many,TRBJ2-7,NA,TRBV28,TGTGCCAGCACCCGAAGCCCGCGCGAGCAGTACTTC,CASTRSPREQYF
many,TRBJ2-4,TRBD1,TRBV28,TGTGCCAGCACCGGACAGGGGAAAAACATTCAGTACTTC,CASTGQGKNIQYF
few,TRBJ1-1,TRBD1,TRBV15,TGTGCCACCAGCAGAGAAGACCGACAGGGGAAACCTGAAGCTTTCTTT,CATSREDRQGKPEAFF
few,TRBJ2-4,NA,TRBV19,TGTGCCAGTAGTATAGGTCACGCCAAAAACATTCAGTACTTC,CASSIGHAKNIQYF
NA,TRBJ2-5,TRBD2,TRBV6-2/TRBV6-3,TGTGCCAGCAGTTACGAGGGACTAGCGGGAGAGACCCAGTACTTC,CASSYEGLAGETQYF
NA,TRBJ2-2,TRBD2,TRBV5-8,TGTGCCAGCAGCTTGACACTAGCGGGGAACACCGGGGAGCTGTTTTTT,CASSLTLAGNTGELFF
few,TRBJ2-5,NA,TRBV20-1,TGCAGTGCCGAAAGACCGCTGGCGAGGGGCCAAGAGACCCAGTACTTC,CSAERPLARGQETQYF
many,TRBJ1-2,TRBD1,TRBV28,TGTGCCAGCAGTCATCGACGACAGGGGAGCGGCTATGGCTACACCTTC,CASSHRRQGSGYGYTF
many,TRBJ1-2,NA,TRBV28,TGTGCCAGCGCCCCCTTTAGGGTCGGGGGCTACACCTTC,CASAPFRVGGYTF
many,TRBJ2-5,TRBD2,TRBV20-1,TGCAGTGCCCTGCGGGAGTACCAAGAGACCCAGTACTTC,CSALREYQETQYF
NA,TRBJ1-1,NA,TRBV20-1,TGCAGTGCTAGAGATACAACTCCCCACCCGGGGGACACTGAAGCTTTCTTT,CSARDTTPHPGDTEAFF
NA,TRBJ1-5,NA,TRBV18,TGTGCCAGCTCACCAGGACCAATACAGCAGCCCCAGCATTTT,CASSPGPIQQPQHF
NA,TRBJ2-5,TRBD2,TRBV6-2/TRBV6-3,TGTGCCAGCAGTTACAGGCTAGCGGGTGGAGAGACCCAGTACTTC,CASSYRLAGGETQYF
many,TRBJ2-5,TRBD2,TRBV28,TGTGCCAGCAGTTTCTTCCCTAGCGGGAGCCGGGAGACCCAGTACTTC,CASSFFPSGSRETQYF
many,TRBJ2-5,NA,TRBV20-1,TGCAGTGCTAGTCGGCGAGGAGAGACCCAGTACTTC,CSASRRGETQYF
NA,TRBJ1-2,NA,TRBV3-1,TGTGCCAGCAGCTACGGAACAGGGAAGAATGGCTACACCTTC,CASSYGTGKNGYTF
many,TRBJ2-7,NA,TRBV5-1,TGCGCCAGCAGCACCACTAGCATGACCTACGAGCAGTACTTC,CASSTTSMTYEQYF